This T cell receptor (beta chain) emerged from a study of CD8+ T cells in alopecia areata. Overall study context: Dosing spanned 6 to 18 months on tofacitinib, then 6 months off drug. Findings and limits, study-wide: In scalp samples, resident alphabeta T cells of normal skin are also sequenced.

TCR sequencing used cDNA made by reverse transcription of extracted RNA. Method: immunoSEQ multiplex PCR; TCRdb's copy keeps in-frame clones and lacks some. The sample records a few hundred thousand clones, 67% being singletons. Worth noting for this clone: The antigen remains unidentified.

Germline loops: CDR1 SGHAT, CDR2 FQDESV (reference sequence). This CDR3 contains 14 residues. J was trimmed by 4 bases and V by 5 bases; bases with no gene match: 7. Those with alopecia areata gave lesional scalp punch biopsies and peripheral blood. Sorted out of PBMCs were CD4+ T cells and CD8+ T cells. This receptor was identified in a human donor with alopecia areata. V and J are TRBV11-1 and TRBJ2-5; 7 nucleotides match TRBD1. Sequences were derived from CD4+ T cells sorted from blood, sampled at week 0. The CDR3 bases are TGTGCCAGCAGCCCCCCGACAGGGCGAGAGACCCAGTACTTC. This sequence encodes CASSPPTGRETQYF.